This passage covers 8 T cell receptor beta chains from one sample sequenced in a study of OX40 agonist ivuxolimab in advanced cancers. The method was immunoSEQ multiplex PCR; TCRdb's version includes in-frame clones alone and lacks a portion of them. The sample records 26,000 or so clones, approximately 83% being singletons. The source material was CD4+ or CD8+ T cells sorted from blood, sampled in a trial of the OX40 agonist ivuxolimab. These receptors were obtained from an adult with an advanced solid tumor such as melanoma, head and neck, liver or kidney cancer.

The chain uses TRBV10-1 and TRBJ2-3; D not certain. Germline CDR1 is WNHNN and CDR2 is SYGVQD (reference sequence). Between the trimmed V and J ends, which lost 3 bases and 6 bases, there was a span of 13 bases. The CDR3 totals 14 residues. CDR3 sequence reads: CASSDGRAWDTQYF. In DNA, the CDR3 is TGCGCCAGCAGTGACGGCCGGGCGTGGGATACGCAGTATTTT.

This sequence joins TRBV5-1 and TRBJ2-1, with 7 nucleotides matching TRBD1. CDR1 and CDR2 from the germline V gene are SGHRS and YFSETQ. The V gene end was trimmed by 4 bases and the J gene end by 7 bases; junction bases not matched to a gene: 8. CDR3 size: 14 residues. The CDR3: CASSRQGGSNEQFF. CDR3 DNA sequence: TGCGCCAGCAGCCGACAAGGGGGCTCTAATGAGCAGTTCTTC.

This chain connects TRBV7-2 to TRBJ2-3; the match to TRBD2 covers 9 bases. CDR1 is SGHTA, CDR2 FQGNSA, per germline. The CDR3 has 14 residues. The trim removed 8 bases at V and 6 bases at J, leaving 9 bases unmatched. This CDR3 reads CASAPGLASDTQYF. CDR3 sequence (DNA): TGTGCCAGCGCCCCGGGACTAGCATCGGATACGCAGTATTTT.

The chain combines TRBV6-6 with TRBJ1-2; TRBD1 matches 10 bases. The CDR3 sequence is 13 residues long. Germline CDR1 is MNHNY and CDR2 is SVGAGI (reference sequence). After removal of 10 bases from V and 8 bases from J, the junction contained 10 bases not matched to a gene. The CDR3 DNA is TGTGCCACCATCGTGGGACAGGGGTCGGGCTACACCTTC. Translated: CATIVGQGSGYTF.

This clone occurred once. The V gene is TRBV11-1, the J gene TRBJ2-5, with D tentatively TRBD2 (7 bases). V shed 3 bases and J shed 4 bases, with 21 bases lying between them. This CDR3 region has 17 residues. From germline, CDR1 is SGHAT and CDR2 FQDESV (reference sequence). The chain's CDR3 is CASSFTSGGGRGETQYF. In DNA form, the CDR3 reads TGTGCCAGCAGCTTCACCTCCGGCGGGGGCCGGGGAGAGACCCAGTACTTC.

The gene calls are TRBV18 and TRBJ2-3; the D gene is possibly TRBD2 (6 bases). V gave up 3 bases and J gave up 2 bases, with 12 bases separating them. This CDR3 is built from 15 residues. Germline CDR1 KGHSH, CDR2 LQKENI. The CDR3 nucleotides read TGTGCCAGCTCACCGGTGGACTACACCACAGATACGCAGTATTTT. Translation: CASSPVDYTTDTQYF. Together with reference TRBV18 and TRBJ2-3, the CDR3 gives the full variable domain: NAGVMQNPRHLVRRRGQEARLRCSPMKGHSHVYWYRQLPEEGLKFMVYLQKENIIDESGMPKERFSAEFPKEGPSILRIQQVVRGDSAAYFCASSPVDYTTDTQYFGPGTRLTVL.

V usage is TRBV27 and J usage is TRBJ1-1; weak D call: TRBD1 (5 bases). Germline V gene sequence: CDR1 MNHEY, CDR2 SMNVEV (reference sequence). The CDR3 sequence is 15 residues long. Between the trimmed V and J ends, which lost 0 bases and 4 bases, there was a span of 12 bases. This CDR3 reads CASSLSPNGGTEAFF. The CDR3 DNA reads TGTGCCAGCAGTTTATCCCCAAACGGGGGCACTGAAGCTTTCTTT.

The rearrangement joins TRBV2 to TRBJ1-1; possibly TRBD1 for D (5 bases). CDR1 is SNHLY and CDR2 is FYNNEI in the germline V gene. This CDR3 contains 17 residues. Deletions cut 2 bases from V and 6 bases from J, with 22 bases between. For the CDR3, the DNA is TGTGCCAGCAGTGAATTCTTCACAAGTCGGGGCCTCGCTGAAGCTTTCTTT. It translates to CASSEFFTSRGLAEAFF.